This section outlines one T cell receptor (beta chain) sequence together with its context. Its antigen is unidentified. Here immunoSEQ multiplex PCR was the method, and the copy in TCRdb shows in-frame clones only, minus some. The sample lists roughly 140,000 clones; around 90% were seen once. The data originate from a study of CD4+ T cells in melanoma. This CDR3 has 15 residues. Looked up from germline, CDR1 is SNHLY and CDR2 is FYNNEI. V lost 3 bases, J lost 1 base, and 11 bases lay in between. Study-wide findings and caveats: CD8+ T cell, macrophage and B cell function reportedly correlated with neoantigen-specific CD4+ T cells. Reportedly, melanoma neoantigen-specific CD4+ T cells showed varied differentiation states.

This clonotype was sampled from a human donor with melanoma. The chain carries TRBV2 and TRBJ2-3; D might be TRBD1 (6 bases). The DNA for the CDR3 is TGTGCCAGCAGTGAGGCTGGGGGCGGCACAGATACGCAGTATTTT. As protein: CASSEAGGGTDTQYF. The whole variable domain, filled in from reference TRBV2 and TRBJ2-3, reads EPEVTQTPSHQVTQMGQEVILRCVPISNHLYFYWYRQILGQKVEFLVSFYNNEISEKSEIFDDQFSVERPDGSNFTLKIRSTKLEDSAMYFCASSEAGGGTDTQYFGPGTRLTVL.